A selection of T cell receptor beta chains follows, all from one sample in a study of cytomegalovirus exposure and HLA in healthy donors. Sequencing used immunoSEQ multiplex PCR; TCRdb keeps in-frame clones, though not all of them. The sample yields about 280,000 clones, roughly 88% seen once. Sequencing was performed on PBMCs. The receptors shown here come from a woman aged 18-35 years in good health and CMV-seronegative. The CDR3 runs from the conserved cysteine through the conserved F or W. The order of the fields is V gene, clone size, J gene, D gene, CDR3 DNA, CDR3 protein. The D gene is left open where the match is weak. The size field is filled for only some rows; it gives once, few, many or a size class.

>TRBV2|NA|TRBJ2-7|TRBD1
TGTGCCAGTGCTCCCTGGACAGGCACCTACGAGCAGTACTTC
CASAPWTGTYEQYF
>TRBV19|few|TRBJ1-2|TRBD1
TGTGCCAGTAGTGCGGGACAGGGAAACTATGGCTACACCTTC
CASSAGQGNYGYTF
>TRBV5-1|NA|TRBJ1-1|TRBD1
TGCGCCAGCAGCCCGGGACAGGGATTGAACACTGAAGCTTTCTTT
CASSPGQGLNTEAFF
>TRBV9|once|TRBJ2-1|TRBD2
TGTGCCAGCAGTCGGACTAGCGGATACAATGAGCAGTTCTTC
CASSRTSGYNEQFF
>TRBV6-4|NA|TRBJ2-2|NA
TGTGCCAGCACACGGGAACCGCACACCGGGGAGCTGTTTTTT
CASTREPHTGELFF
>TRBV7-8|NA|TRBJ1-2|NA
TGTGCCAGCAGCTTAGGTGGTCGGGGGGACTATGGCTACACCTTC
CASSLGGRGDYGYTF
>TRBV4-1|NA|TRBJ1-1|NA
TGCGCCAGCAGCCAAGCCTTTGTTATAAACACTGAAGCTTTCTTT
CASSQAFVINTEAFF
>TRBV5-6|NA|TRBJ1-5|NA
TGTGCCCCTAATCAGCCCCAGCATTTT
CAPNQPQHF
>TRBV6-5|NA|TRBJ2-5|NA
TGTGCCAGCAGTTACACCGGAGGGGGCTGGGAGACCCAGTACTTC
CASSYTGGGWETQYF
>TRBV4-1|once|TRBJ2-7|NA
TGCGCCAGCAGCCATATCGCGGGGATCCACGAGCAGTACTTC
CASSHIAGIHEQYF
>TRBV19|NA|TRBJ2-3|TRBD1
TGTGCCAGTAGTACCCCGACAGGGAGCACAGATACGCAGTATTTT
CASSTPTGSTDTQYF
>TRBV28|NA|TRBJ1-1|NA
TGTGCCAGCAGTTTTGATAAAGGGGTTCGCGCTGAAGCTTTCTTT
CASSFDKGVRAEAFF